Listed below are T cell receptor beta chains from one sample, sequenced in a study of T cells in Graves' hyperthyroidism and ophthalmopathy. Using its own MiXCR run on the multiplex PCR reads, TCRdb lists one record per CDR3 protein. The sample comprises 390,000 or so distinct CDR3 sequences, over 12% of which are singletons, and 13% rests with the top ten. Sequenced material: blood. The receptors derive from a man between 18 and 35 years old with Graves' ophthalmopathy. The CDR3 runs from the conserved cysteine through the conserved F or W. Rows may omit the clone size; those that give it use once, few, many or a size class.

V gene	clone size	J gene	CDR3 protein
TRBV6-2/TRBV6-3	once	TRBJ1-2	CASADLPNYGYTF
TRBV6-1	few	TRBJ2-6	CASKPDGANVLTF
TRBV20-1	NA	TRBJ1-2	CSASHSPAGGYTF
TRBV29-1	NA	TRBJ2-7	CSVVGTGYEQYF
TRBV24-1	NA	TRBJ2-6	CATSPQAGANVLTF
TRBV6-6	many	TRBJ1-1	CASSYLMNTEAFF
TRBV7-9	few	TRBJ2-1	CASSLSPNNEQFF
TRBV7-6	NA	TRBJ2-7	CASSLEVGLGPYEQYF
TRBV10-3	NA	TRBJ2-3	CAIRPEWDRPRDTQYF
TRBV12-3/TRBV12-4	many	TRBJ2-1	CASRTSGYNEQFF